What follows are 21 T cell receptor beta chains derived from one specimen sequenced in a study of blood T cell repertoires in COVID-19 (dated by TCRdb to the early 2020s). Library preparation used the immunoSEQ multiplex PCR assay. TCRdb retrieved this table from immuneACCESS and kept in-frame rearrangements only. Not all clones are present; in checked studies, unresolved V genes account for under half, and no reason is known for the remainder. The sample table lists 150,000 to 200,000 clones, 81% of them with a count of one. Jointly, the top ten make up approximately 10% of the sample. The sequenced material came from peripheral blood. Receptors originate from a woman in her thirties or forties with COVID-19, enrolled during active disease.

Ten or more counts support this clone. V is TRBV4-1 and J is TRBJ1-3, with D unresolved. The CDR3 sequence is 17 residues long. V was clipped by 4 bases and J by 2 bases, with 18 bases between them. Germline assignment: CDR1 MGHRA and CDR2 YSYEKL. In nucleotides, the CDR3 is TGCGCCAGCAGCCGAGGAGGTGTCGTTCTTACTGGAAACACCATATATTTT. It is translated as CASSRGGVVLTGNTIYF.

This clone came up many times. The chain couples TRBV28 to TRBJ2-7; D is uncertain. The germline gives CDR1 MDHEN, CDR2 SYDVKM. The CDR3 loop spans 13 amino acids. V shed 2 bases and J shed 2 bases, with 7 bases lying between them. The CDR3 region has the DNA TGTGCCAGCAGTTTACAGGTTACCTACGAGCAGTACTTC. Protein sequence: CASSLQVTYEQYF.

The V gene is TRBV7-8, the J gene TRBJ2-5; 10 bases map to TRBD1. The germline CDR1 and CDR2 sequences are SGHVS and FQNEAQ. The CDR3 loop spans 17 amino acids. After removal of 4 bases from V and 5 bases from J, the junction contained 13 bases not matched to a gene. The CDR3 DNA reads TGTGCCAGCAGCTCCCTAGGAACGGGACAGGGGAAGGAGACCCAGTACTTC. As protein: CASSSLGTGQGKETQYF.

V gene TRBV13 combines with J gene TRBJ2-1; 10 bases are shared with TRBD2. The CDR3 consists of 17 residues. Germline V gene data show CDR1 as PRHDT and CDR2 as FYEKMQ (reference sequence). Trimming removed 5 bases from V and 6 bases from J; junction bases left unmatched: 13. The CDR3 DNA reads as TGTGCCAGCAGCCGCGCGGGGAGGGGACTAGCGAGCAATGAGCAGTTCTTC. It translates to CASSRAGRGLASNEQFF.

The CDR3 region is CASSPSDFSYNEQFF. For the CDR3, the DNA is TGTGCCAGCTCACCATCCGACTTTTCCTACAATGAGCAGTTCTTC. This chain uses TRBV18 with TRBJ2-1, with no clear D. This CDR3 has 15 residues. V dropped 2 bases and J dropped 1 base, with 9 bases sitting between them. CDR1 KGHSH and CDR2 LQKENI come from the germline V gene.

This clone was detected once. The same CDR3 arises from other DNA sequences in this sample as well. The genes are TRBV7-9 and TRBJ2-4; no definite D call. Germline V lookup: CDR1 SEHNR, CDR2 FQNEAQ (reference sequence). The CDR3 loop spans 13 amino acids. Between the trimmed V and J ends, which lost 2 bases and 2 bases, there was a span of 4 bases. The CDR3 coding sequence is TGTGCCAGCAGCTTATCCTCCAAAAACATTCAGTACTTC. Amino acids: CASSLSSKNIQYF.

The gene calls are TRBV4-1 and TRBJ2-3, with a weak D call TRBD2 (6 bases). Deletions cut 2 bases from V and 3 bases from J, with 24 bases between. The V gene's germline CDR1 is MGHRA and CDR2 YSYEKL. CDR3 length: 19 amino acids. This CDR3 reads CASSQLSTEGWLRTDTQYF. CDR3 sequence (DNA): TGCGCCAGCAGCCAATTGTCTACGGAGGGGTGGTTAAGAACAGATACGCAGTATTTT.

This clone was picked up one time. The rearrangement uses TRBV6-5 and TRBJ2-5; 9 bases are shared with TRBD2. The CDR3 runs 16 residues. Germline assignment: CDR1 MNHEY and CDR2 SVGAGI. V lost 4 bases to trimming and J lost 5 bases; unmatched junction nucleotides: 11. CDR3 nucleotides: TGTGCCAGCAGTTCGGGACTAGCCCCGGTCCGGGAGACCCAGTACTTC. The encoded protein is CASSSGLAPVRETQYF.

The chain uses TRBV5-4 and TRBJ2-2; possible D gene TRBD1, 5 bases. Trimming shortened V by 5 bases and J by 6 bases, and 11 bases separated the two germline ends. Germline V lookup: CDR1 SGHNT, CDR2 YYREEE (reference sequence). This CDR3 is built from 13 residues. The chain's CDR3 is CASRAGSAGELFF. Written as DNA, the CDR3 is TGTGCCAGCAGGGCAGGGTCCGCCGGGGAGCTGTTTTTT.

The chain is built from TRBV7-9 and TRBJ2-5; TRBD2 agrees at 10 bases. The V gene's germline CDR1 is SEHNR and CDR2 FQNEAQ (reference sequence). The CDR3 has 15 residues. Trimming took 5 bases from V and 4 from J; bases not matched to a gene: 7. CDR3 in DNA: TGTGCCAGCAGCCCTCAGCGGGGGGGCCGAGAGACCCAGTACTTC. It codes for CASSPQRGGRETQYF.

The chain joins TRBV7-9 to TRBJ2-7; D remains unclear. CDR1 and CDR2 (germline): SEHNR, FQNEAQ (reference sequence). This CDR3 has 18 amino acids. The V end lost 0 bases, the J end lost 1 base, and 19 bases lay between the germline ends. The CDR3 loop is CASSLALSCRVLSYEQYF. CDR3 sequence (DNA): TGTGCCAGCAGCTTAGCGTTGTCTTGTCGGGTCTTGTCCTACGAGCAGTACTTC.

The rearrangement joins TRBV18 to TRBJ1-1; 9 bases are a match to TRBD1. This CDR3 is built from 16 residues. V lost 6 bases to trimming and J lost 2 bases; unmatched junction nucleotides: 10. CDR1 KGHSH and CDR2 LQKENI come from the germline V gene. CDR3 sequence: CASSRGQGGTNTEAFF. The CDR3 DNA reads as TGTGCCAGCTCGCGGGGACAGGGAGGAACCAACACTGAAGCTTTCTTT.

The V call is TRBV28, the J call TRBJ2-7, with TRBD1 matching over 9 bases. V lost 5 bases and J lost 4; bases outside the gene matches: 12. The germline CDR1 and CDR2 sequences are MDHEN and SYDVKM. This CDR3 spans 16 amino acids. The CDR3 loop reads CASSPSRGQGSYEQYF. DNA of the CDR3: TGTGCCAGCAGTCCGAGCCGTGGACAGGGGAGTTACGAGCAGTACTTC.

The V and J genes are TRBV9 and TRBJ2-3; 9 nucleotides align to TRBD1. CDR1 SGDLS and CDR2 YYNGEE come from the germline V gene. V lost 0 bases to trimming and J lost 5 bases; unmatched junction nucleotides: 19. CDR3 size: 20 residues. The DNA for the CDR3 is TGTGCCAGCAGCGTAGCCGGGACAGGGTTTTTGGAGCCCGGACAAGATACGCAGTATTTT. Its translation is CASSVAGTGFLEPGQDTQYF. Based on the CDR3 plus reference TRBV9 and TRBJ2-3, the full variable domain is DSGVTQTPKHLITATGQRVTLRCSPRSGDLSVYWYQQSLDQGLQFLIQYYNGEERAKGNILERFSAQQFPDLHSELNLSSLELGDSALYFCASSVAGTGFLEPGQDTQYFGPGTRLTVL.

The V gene is TRBV19, the J gene TRBJ2-5; maybe TRBD1 (6 bases). This CDR3 comprises 16 residues. CDR1 and CDR2 from the germline V gene are LNHDA and SQIVND (reference sequence). The V and J ends lost 5 bases and 4 bases respectively, with 20 bases between them. The CDR3 is CASSPNLALGGETQYF. The CDR3 bases are TGTGCCAGTAGTCCAAACCTAGCCTTAGGGGGAGAGACCCAGTACTTC. The full variable domain, in which reference TRBV19 and TRBJ2-5 provide the parts outside the CDR3, is DGGITQSPKYLFRKEGQNVTLSCEQNLNHDAMYWYRQDPGQGLRLIYYSQIVNDFQKGDIAEGYSVSREKKESFPLTVTSAQKNPTAFYLCASSPNLALGGETQYFGPGTRLLVL.

The V call is TRBV28, the J call TRBJ1-5, with D possibly matching TRBD1 (6 bases). Germline assignment: CDR1 MDHEN and CDR2 SYDVKM. The CDR3 totals 13 residues. V gave up 10 bases and J gave up 2 bases, with 12 bases separating them. CDR3 bases: TGTGCCACCGACCGACAGGGCAATCAGCCCCAGCATTTT. Its protein is CATDRQGNQPQHF.

The chain links TRBV5-8 to TRBJ2-7; 10 bases are a match to TRBD2. J gave up 7 bases and V 6 bases, and 13 bases lay outside the gene matches. Per the germline V gene, CDR1 is SGHTS and CDR2 is YDEGEE. The CDR3 is made up of 15 amino acids. CDR3: CASILEAGGPSEQYF. In DNA, the CDR3 is TGTGCCAGCATCCTGGAAGCGGGAGGGCCAAGTGAGCAGTACTTC.

This clone came up a few times. This same CDR3 is encoded by further DNA sequences in the sample. V usage is TRBV7-9 and J usage is TRBJ2-2; D not resolved. Trimming shortened V by 3 bases and J by 4 bases, and 6 bases separated the two germline ends. The CDR3 is 13 amino acids. CDR1 is SEHNR, CDR2 FQNEAQ, per germline (reference sequence). The CDR3 DNA reads as TGTGCCAGCAGCTTCTCAGGCACCGGGGAGCTGTTTTTT. Protein product: CASSFSGTGELFF.

This chain connects TRBV29-1 to TRBJ2-3, with 8 positions matching TRBD1. Germline values: CDR1 SQVTM, CDR2 ANQGSEA. This CDR3 is built from 14 residues. Losses at the gene ends were 5 bases for V and 4 bases for J; bases not matched to a gene: 8. CDR3 sequence reads: CSVLDRGMADTQYF. As DNA, the CDR3 is TGCAGCGTTCTCGACAGGGGAATGGCAGATACGCAGTATTTT.

The chain combines TRBV7-2 with TRBJ2-5; D may be TRBD2 (6 bases). The V end was cut by 7 bases, the J end by 5 bases, with 20 bases between. The CDR3 spans 15 residues. Germline V gene lookup returns CDR1 SGHTA and CDR2 FQGNSA. This CDR3 reads CASTRTPGVDETQYF. CDR3 in DNA: TGTGCCAGCACCCGGACCCCGGGGGTGGATGAGACCCAGTACTTC.

This sequence joins TRBV25-1 and TRBJ1-3; TRBD1 aligns across 7 bases. This CDR3 contains 16 residues. Per germline, CDR1 MGHDK and CDR2 SYGVNS. V shed 3 bases, J shed 0 bases, and the junction held 5 bases outside the gene matches. CDR3 residues: CASSELRGPSGNTIYF. The CDR3 nucleotides are TGTGCCAGCAGTGAGTTGAGGGGGCCCTCTGGAAACACCATATATTTT.